This TCR beta chain comes out of a study of blood T cells in healthy people across ages. A few counts support this clonotype. Its antigen is not identified. The second PCR ran roughly 7 to 12 cycles with a sample-barcoded 5' primer and J-beta primers. TCRdb re-called the 5' RACE reads through MiXCR, storing one row per CDR3 protein. The table includes over 1,200,000 distinct CDR3 sequences, roughly 64% detected once. The junction had 11 bases not matched to a gene; V was cut back by 6 bases and J by 5 bases. This CDR3 has 14 residues. The V gene's germline CDR1 is SQVTM and CDR2 ANQGSEA. Study-level findings and limits: The long-lived group displayed more naive CD4+ cells, plus higher diversity, than the aged donors did.

Sample: blood. This chain links TRBV29-1 with TRBJ2-7; the match to TRBD2 covers 9 bases. This sequence originates from a man between 18 and 29 years old in good health. CDR3 coding DNA: TGCAGCGTCGCCCGGCGGACTAGCGCCCACGAGCAGTACTTC. Translation gives CSVARRTSAHEQYF.